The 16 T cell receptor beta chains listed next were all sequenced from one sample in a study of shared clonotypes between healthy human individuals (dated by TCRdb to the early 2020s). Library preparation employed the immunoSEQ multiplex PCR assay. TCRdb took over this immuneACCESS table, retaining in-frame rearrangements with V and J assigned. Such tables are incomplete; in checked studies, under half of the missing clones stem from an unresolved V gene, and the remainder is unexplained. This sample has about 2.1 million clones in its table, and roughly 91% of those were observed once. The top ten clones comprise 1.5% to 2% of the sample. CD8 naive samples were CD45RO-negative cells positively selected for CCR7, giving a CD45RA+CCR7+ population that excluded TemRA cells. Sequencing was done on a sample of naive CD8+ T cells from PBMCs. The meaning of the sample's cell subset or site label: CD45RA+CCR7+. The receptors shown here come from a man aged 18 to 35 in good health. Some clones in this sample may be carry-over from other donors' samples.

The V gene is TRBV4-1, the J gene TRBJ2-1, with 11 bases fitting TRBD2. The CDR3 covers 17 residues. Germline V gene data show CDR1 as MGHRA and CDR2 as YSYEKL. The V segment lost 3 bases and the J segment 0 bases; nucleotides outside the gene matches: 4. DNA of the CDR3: TGCGCCAGCAGCCATGCTACTAGCGGGAGCTCCTACAATGAGCAGTTCTTC. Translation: CASSHATSGSSYNEQFF.

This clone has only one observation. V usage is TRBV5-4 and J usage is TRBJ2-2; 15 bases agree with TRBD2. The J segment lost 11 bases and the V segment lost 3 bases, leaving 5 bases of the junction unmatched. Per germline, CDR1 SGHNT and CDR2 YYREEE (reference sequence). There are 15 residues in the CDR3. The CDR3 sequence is CASSSGLAGGGELFF. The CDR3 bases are TGTGCCAGCAGCTCCGGACTAGCGGGAGGGGGTGAGCTGTTTTTT.

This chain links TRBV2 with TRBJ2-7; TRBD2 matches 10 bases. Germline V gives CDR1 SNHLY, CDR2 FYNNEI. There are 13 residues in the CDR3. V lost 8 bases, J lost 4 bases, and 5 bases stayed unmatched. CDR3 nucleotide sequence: TGTGCCAGCCGGACTAGCGGACAGTACGAGCAGTACTTC. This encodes CASRTSGQYEQYF.

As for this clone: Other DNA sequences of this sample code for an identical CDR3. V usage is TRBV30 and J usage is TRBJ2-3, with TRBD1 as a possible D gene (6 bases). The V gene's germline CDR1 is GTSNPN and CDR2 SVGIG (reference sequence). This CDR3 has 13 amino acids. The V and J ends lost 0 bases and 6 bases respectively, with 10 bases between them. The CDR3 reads CAWSVSRGDTQYF. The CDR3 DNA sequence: TGTGCCTGGAGTGTCTCTAGGGGGGATACGCAGTATTTT.

Here the CDR3 DNA reads TGTGCCAGCAGCTGGGACAGGGTTACAGTTAATGAAAAACTGTTTTTT. This gives the protein CASSWDRVTVNEKLFF. The chain uses TRBV7-6 and TRBJ1-4; 9 nucleotides align to TRBD1. Germline V CDR1 and CDR2: SGHVS, FNYEAQ. Trimming cost V 4 bases and J 4 bases; bases outside gene matches: 7. The CDR3 totals 16 residues.

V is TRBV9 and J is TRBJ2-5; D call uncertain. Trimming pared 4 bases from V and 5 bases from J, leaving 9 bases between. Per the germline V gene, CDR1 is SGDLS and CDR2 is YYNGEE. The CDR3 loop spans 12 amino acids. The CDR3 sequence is CASSPNWETQYF. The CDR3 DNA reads TGTGCCAGCAGCCCGAACTGGGAGACCCAGTACTTC. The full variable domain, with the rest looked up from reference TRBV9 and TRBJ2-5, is DSGVTQTPKHLITATGQRVTLRCSPRSGDLSVYWYQQSLDQGLQFLIQYYNGEERAKGNILERFSAQQFPDLHSELNLSSLELGDSALYFCASSPNWETQYFGPGTRLLVL.

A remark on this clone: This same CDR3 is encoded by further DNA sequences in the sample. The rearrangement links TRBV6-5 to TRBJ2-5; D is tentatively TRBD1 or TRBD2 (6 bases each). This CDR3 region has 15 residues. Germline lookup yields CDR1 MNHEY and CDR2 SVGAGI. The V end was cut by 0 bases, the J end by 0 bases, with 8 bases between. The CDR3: CASSYSRGDQETQYF. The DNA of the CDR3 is TGTGCCAGCAGTTACTCGAGGGGGGACCAAGAGACCCAGTACTTC.

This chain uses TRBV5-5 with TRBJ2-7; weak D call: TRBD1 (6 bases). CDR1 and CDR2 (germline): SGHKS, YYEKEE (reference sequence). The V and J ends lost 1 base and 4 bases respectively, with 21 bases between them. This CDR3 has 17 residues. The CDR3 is CASSLFGVGTPLYEQYF. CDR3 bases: TGTGCCAGCAGCTTGTTCGGTGTGGGGACACCATTATACGAGCAGTACTTC.

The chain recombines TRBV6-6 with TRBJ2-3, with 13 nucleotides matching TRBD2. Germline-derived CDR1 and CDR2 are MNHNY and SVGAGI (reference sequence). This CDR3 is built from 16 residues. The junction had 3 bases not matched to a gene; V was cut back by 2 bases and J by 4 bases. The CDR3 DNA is TGTGCCAGCAGTTACGCACTAGCGGGAGGGCCAGATACGCAGTATTTT. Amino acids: CASSYALAGGPDTQYF.

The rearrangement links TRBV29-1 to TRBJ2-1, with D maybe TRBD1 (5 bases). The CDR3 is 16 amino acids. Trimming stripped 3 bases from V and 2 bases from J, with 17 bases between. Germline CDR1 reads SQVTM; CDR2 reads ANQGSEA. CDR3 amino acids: CSVEDDGPDTYNEQFF. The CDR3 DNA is TGCAGCGTTGAGGACGATGGGCCGGACACCTACAATGAGCAGTTCTTC.

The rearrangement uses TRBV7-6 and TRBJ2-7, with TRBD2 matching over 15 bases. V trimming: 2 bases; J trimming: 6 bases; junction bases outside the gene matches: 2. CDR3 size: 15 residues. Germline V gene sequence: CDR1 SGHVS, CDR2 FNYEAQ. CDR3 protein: CASSLSGLAGGEQYF. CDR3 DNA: TGTGCCAGCAGCTTATCGGGACTAGCGGGAGGCGAGCAGTACTTC.

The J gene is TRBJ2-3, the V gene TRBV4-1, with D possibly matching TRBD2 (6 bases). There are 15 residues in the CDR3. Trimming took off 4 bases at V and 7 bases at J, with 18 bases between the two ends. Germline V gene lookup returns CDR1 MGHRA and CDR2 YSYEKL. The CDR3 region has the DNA TGCGCCAGCAGCCCACGACTAGGCCAACCTCATACGCAGTATTTT. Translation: CASSPRLGQPHTQYF.

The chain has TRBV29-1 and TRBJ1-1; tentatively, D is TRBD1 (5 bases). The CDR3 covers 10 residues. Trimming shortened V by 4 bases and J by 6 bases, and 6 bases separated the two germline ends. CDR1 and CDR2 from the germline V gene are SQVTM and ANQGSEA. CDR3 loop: CSVGQPEAFF. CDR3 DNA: TGCAGCGTTGGACAGCCTGAAGCTTTCTTT.

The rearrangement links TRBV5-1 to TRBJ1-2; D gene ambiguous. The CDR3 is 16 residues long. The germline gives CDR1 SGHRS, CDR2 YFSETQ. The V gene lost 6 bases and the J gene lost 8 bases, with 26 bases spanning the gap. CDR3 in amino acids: CASNPDGNLPVWGYTF. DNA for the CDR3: TGCGCCAGCAACCCCGACGGGAACCTCCCGGTTTGGGGCTACACCTTC.

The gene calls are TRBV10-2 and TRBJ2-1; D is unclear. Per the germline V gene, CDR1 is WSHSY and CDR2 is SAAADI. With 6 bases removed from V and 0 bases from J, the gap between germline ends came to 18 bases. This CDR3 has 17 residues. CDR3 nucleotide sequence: TGCGCCAGCAGCAAGGGATCCACCCCAAGCTCCTACAATGAGCAGTTCTTC. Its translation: CASSKGSTPSSYNEQFF.

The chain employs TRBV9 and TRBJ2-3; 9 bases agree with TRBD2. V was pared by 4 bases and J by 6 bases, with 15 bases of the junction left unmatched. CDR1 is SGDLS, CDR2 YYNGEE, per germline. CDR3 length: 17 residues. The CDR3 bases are TGTGCCAGCAGCTTCCAACTGGCGGGAGGGGGTCCGGATACGCAGTATTTT. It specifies CASSFQLAGGGPDTQYF.